What follows are 24 T cell receptor beta chains derived from one specimen sequenced in a study of shared clonotypes between healthy human individuals (dated by TCRdb to about 2020). Libraries were built with the immunoSEQ multiplex PCR assay. TCRdb took over this immuneACCESS table, retaining in-frame rearrangements with V and J assigned. Such tables are incomplete; in checked studies, under half of the missing clones stem from an unresolved V gene, and the remainder is unexplained. The sample records 470,000 or so clones, over 70% of which are singletons. The ten largest clonotypes hold approximately 12% of the sample. Sequencing used PBMCs. These receptors were collected from a woman in her forties in good health. Some clones in this sample may be carry-over from other donors' samples.

The rearrangement joins TRBV2 to TRBJ2-2; 10 bases fit TRBD2. V dropped 7 bases and J dropped 1; count of bases not matched to a gene: 3. CDR1 and CDR2 (germline): SNHLY, FYNNEI. The CDR3 is made up of 15 amino acids. The CDR3, as DNA: TGTGCCAGCACACGGACTAGCGGGAACACCGGGGAGCTGTTTTTT. Protein: CASTRTSGNTGELFF.

This chain uses TRBV18 with TRBJ2-7; TRBD2 agrees at 7 bases. The CDR3 has 16 residues. J gave up 0 bases and V 4 bases, and 9 bases lay outside the gene matches. Germline CDR1 and CDR2: KGHSH and LQKENI. Written as DNA, the CDR3 is TGTGCCAGCTCACGGGCGTTAGCGGGCGGCTCCTACGAGCAGTACTTC. Translated: CASSRALAGGSYEQYF.

V is TRBV18 and J is TRBJ1-5; 7 bases align to TRBD1. Germline V CDR1 and CDR2: KGHSH, LQKENI. The CDR3 runs to 16 residues. Losses at the gene ends were 3 bases for V and 3 bases for J; bases not matched to a gene: 8. The CDR3 DNA follows: TGTGCCAGCTCACCCGGGGAGGGGGCGGTCAATCAGCCCCAGCATTTT. This gives the protein CASSPGEGAVNQPQHF.

V gene TRBV30 combines with J gene TRBJ2-1, with 9 bases that match TRBD2. V was pared by 4 bases and J by 5 bases, with 12 bases of the junction left unmatched. The CDR3 sequence is 16 residues long. Germline values: CDR1 GTSNPN, CDR2 SVGIG (reference sequence). CDR3 bases: TGTGCCTGGACCCCTAGCTGGGCTAGCGGGAACAATGAGCAGTTCTTC. Protein product: CAWTPSWASGNNEQFF. Variable domain in full (rest from reference TRBV30 and TRBJ2-1): SQTIHQWPATLVQPVGSPLSLECTVEGTSNPNLYWYRQAAGRGLQLLFYSVGIGQISSEVPQNLSASRPQDRQFILSSKKLLLSDSGFYLCAWTPSWASGNNEQFFGPGTRLTVL.

Many counts were recorded for this clone. The chain is built from TRBV28 and TRBJ2-6; D is perhaps TRBD1 or TRBD2 (5 bases each). Germline CDR1 MDHEN, CDR2 SYDVKM. The CDR3 length is 16 residues. Trimming took 5 bases from V and 0 from J, leaving 11 bases between them. CDR3 nucleotide sequence: TGTGCCAGCAGTCCCGGGACGGCCTCTGGGGCCAACGTCCTGACTTTC. Its protein product is CASSPGTASGANVLTF.

A note on this clone: Given a far larger clone just one base away, this is likely a sequencing read error. The sample carries other DNA sequences with the same CDR3. The V and J genes are TRBV6-5 and TRBJ2-2; possibly TRBD1 for D (6 bases). The CDR3 totals 15 residues. V shed 5 bases and J shed 5 bases, with 15 bases lying between them. The V gene's germline CDR1 is MNHEY and CDR2 SVGAGI. CDR3 amino acids: CASSIRQANTGELFF. The CDR3 DNA reads TGTGCCAGCAGTATTAGACAGGCAAATACCGGGGAGCTGTTTTTT.

The chain recombines TRBV28 with TRBJ1-4, with D unclear. Trimming left V 2 bases short and J 7 bases short, with 5 bases between. This CDR3 comprises 12 residues. CDR1 and CDR2 from the germline V gene are MDHEN and SYDVKM. The chain's CDR3 is CASSLRFEKLFF. CDR3 nucleotide sequence: TGTGCCAGCAGTTTAAGATTTGAAAAACTGTTTTTT.

Concerning this clone itself: A much larger clone differs by one base, so this may be a read error. The chain links TRBV4-3 to TRBJ1-5; D remains unclear. CDR1 LGHNA and CDR2 YSLEER come from the germline V gene. Between the trimmed V and J ends, which lost 4 bases and 3 bases, there was a span of 25 bases. There are 19 residues in the CDR3. The CDR3 bases are TGCGCCAGCAGCCGAGATTGGCCCGCCACGTCCATCCTCAATCAGCCCCAGCATTTT. It encodes CASSRDWPATSILNQPQHF.

The chain has TRBV7-2 and TRBJ2-7; TRBD2 agrees at 9 bases. Germline CDR1 reads SGHTA; CDR2 reads FQGNSA. The CDR3 extends over 15 amino acids. Germline trimming cut 5 bases from V and 6 bases from J; bases unmatched to any gene: 11. CDR3 DNA sequence: TGTGCCAGCAGCCTCCGACTAGCGGCCTATGGCGAGCAGTACTTC. Residues: CASSLRLAAYGEQYF.

As to this clone: This could be a read error, since a much larger clone is one nucleotide away. This specimen includes other DNA sequences encoding the same CDR3. The rearrangement links TRBV30 to TRBJ2-3; TRBD1 matches at 8 bases. The germline CDR1 and CDR2 sequences are GTSNPN and SVGIG (reference sequence). Germline trimming cut 3 bases from V and 4 bases from J; bases unmatched to any gene: 15. The CDR3 is made up of 17 amino acids. CDR3 in DNA: TGTGCCTGGAGCTTAATTGGGACAGGCGAAGAAGCAGATACGCAGTATTTT. Its translation: CAWSLIGTGEEADTQYF.

Of note for this clone: This likely stems from a read error, as it lies one base from a far larger clone. The chain carries TRBV30 and TRBJ2-2; no clear D gene. The V end lost 2 bases, the J end lost 8 bases, and 12 bases lay between the germline ends. This CDR3 is 13 amino acids long. The germline gives CDR1 GTSNPN, CDR2 SVGIG (reference sequence). The CDR3 coding sequence is TGTGCCTGGAGTATCAGTGAAGTGGGGGAGCTGTTTTTT. Its protein product is CAWSISEVGELFF.

The V call is TRBV5-1, the J call TRBJ1-5; D may be TRBD1 (5 bases). CDR1 and CDR2 from the germline V gene are SGHRS and YFSETQ. V was trimmed by 3 bases and J by 3 bases, leaving 10 bases between them. The length of the CDR3 is 14 residues. CDR3 residues: CASSYGTDNQPQHF. The CDR3 DNA reads as TGCGCCAGCAGCTACGGGACTGACAATCAGCCCCAGCATTTT. The full variable domain, completed using reference TRBV5-1 and TRBJ1-5, is KAGVTQTPRYLIKTRGQQVTLSCSPISGHRSVSWYQQTPGQGLQFLFEYFSETQRNKGNFPGRFSGRQFSNSRSEMNVSTLELGDSALYLCASSYGTDNQPQHFGDGTRLSIL.

V and J are TRBV11-2 and TRBJ2-3; either TRBD1 or TRBD2 may supply D (5 bases each). CDR3 length equals 14 residues. Deletions cut 6 bases from V and 6 bases from J, with 16 bases between. Germline loops: CDR1 SGHAT, CDR2 FQNNGV. CDR3 protein: CASRPGTSLDTQYF. Written as DNA, the CDR3 is TGTGCCAGCAGACCGGGGACCTCGCTTGATACGCAGTATTTT.

The rearrangement links TRBV11-2 to TRBJ2-3, with TRBD2 identical over 9 bases. The CDR3 runs to 16 residues. V shed 3 bases, J shed 1 base, and the junction held 5 bases outside the gene matches. Germline V lookup: CDR1 SGHAT, CDR2 FQNNGV. The CDR3 DNA is TGTGCCAGCAGCTTCAGGGCGGGAGGGGGCACAGATACGCAGTATTTT. Protein sequence: CASSFRAGGGTDTQYF.

The chain is built from TRBV18 and TRBJ2-1, with TRBD2 matching 10 bases. Germline V gene sequence: CDR1 KGHSH, CDR2 LQKENI. With 8 bases clipped from V and 1 base from J, the junction kept 5 bases outside the gene matches. CDR3 length: 15 residues. The DNA for the CDR3 is TGTGCCAGCCAAGATAGCGGGAGGTCCTACAATGAGCAGTTCTTC. This sequence encodes CASQDSGRSYNEQFF.

The chain is built from TRBV7-9 and TRBJ1-4, with D perhaps TRBD1 (5 bases). Per germline, CDR1 SEHNR and CDR2 FQNEAQ (reference sequence). The CDR3 is 16 residues long. Trimming shortened V by 5 bases and J by 2 bases, and 15 bases separated the two germline ends. CDR3 coding DNA: TGTGCCAGCAGCGAGAGGGCGGGACGGACTAATGAAAAACTGTTTTTT. This translates into CASSERAGRTNEKLFF.

For this clone: One base separates it from a far larger clone, so it is likely a read error. The chain combines TRBV10-3 with TRBJ2-5, with TRBD1 as a possible D gene (5 bases). The CDR3 loop spans 13 amino acids. Germline V gene sequence: CDR1 ENHRY, CDR2 SYGVKD. This CDR3 reads CAISARAQETQHF. Here the CDR3 DNA reads TGTGCCATCAGTGCCAGGGCCCAAGAGACCCAGCACTTC.

This clone was counted at least ten times. The same CDR3 arises from other DNA sequences in this sample as well. The V gene is TRBV7-9, the J gene TRBJ1-3; D may be TRBD1 (6 bases). This CDR3 contains 15 residues. The V and J ends lost 8 bases and 0 bases respectively, with 14 bases between them. Germline V gives CDR1 SEHNR, CDR2 FQNEAQ (reference sequence). The CDR3 sequence: CASPQGSSSGNTIYF. DNA of the CDR3: TGTGCCAGCCCCCAGGGGTCGAGCTCTGGAAACACCATATATTTT.

The genes are TRBV13 and TRBJ1-1; D unclear. V lost 2 bases, J lost 2 bases, and 9 bases lay in between. Germline CDR1 PRHDT, CDR2 FYEKMQ (reference sequence). The CDR3 contains 14 residues. The CDR3 bases are TGTGCCAGCAGCTTAACTTGGGATAACACTGAAGCTTTCTTT. Its translation: CASSLTWDNTEAFF.

Concerning this clone: With a far larger clone one base away, a read error is the likely cause. The rearrangement uses TRBV25-1 and TRBJ2-1; the match to TRBD2 covers 7 bases. Looked up from germline, CDR1 is MGHDK and CDR2 is SYGVNS. This CDR3 comprises 13 residues. Trimming removed 9 bases from V and 4 bases from J; junction bases left unmatched: 6. The CDR3 protein is CARRAGGYNEQFF. The CDR3 DNA is TGTGCCAGAAGAGCCGGGGGGTACAATGAGCAGTTCTTC.

V is TRBV13 and J is TRBJ2-5, with D unclear. The CDR3 has 12 residues. CDR1 is PRHDT, CDR2 FYEKMQ, per germline (reference sequence). V was shortened by 6 bases and J by 10 bases, with 15 bases between the two germline ends. The CDR3, as DNA: TGTGCCAGCAGGCTCTCCCCCGGCGACCAGTACTTC. This encodes CASRLSPGDQYF.

As to this clone: A far more abundant clone sits one base away, making this likely a read error. This sample includes further DNA sequences coding for the same CDR3. The chain couples TRBV6-4 to TRBJ2-3; 14 bases agree with TRBD2. CDR3 length equals 17 residues. The germline V gene encodes CDR1 MRHNA and CDR2 SNTAGT. CDR3 residues: CASSDGTSGGSTDTQYF. The DNA for the CDR3 is TGTGCCAGTAGTGACGGGACTAGCGGGGGAAGCACAGATACGCAGTATTTT.

The chain is built from TRBV7-2 and TRBJ2-1; 9 bases map to TRBD2. CDR1 is SGHTA and CDR2 is FQGNSA in the germline V gene. This CDR3 spans 15 amino acids. J lost 3 bases, V lost 5 bases, and 5 bases had no gene match. CDR3 sequence (DNA): TGTGCCAGCAGCCGGTCTAGCGGGAACTACAATGAGCAGTTCTTC. It is translated as CASSRSSGNYNEQFF.

This sequence joins TRBV9 and TRBJ2-7, with D unclear. This CDR3 is 14 amino acids long. Trimming took 0 bases from V and 2 from J, leaving 9 bases between them. Germline loops: CDR1 SGDLS, CDR2 YYNGEE. CDR3 DNA sequence: TGTGCCAGCAGCGTAGTACAGCGCCCCTACGAGCAGTACTTC. This gives the protein CASSVVQRPYEQYF. The variable domain in full, with the rest retrieved from reference TRBV9 and TRBJ2-7, is DSGVTQTPKHLITATGQRVTLRCSPRSGDLSVYWYQQSLDQGLQFLIQYYNGEERAKGNILERFSAQQFPDLHSELNLSSLELGDSALYFCASSVVQRPYEQYFGPGTRLTVT.